These 25 T cell receptor beta chains share one sample of origin, sequenced in a study of control samples from healthy donors and cancer patients. Only in-frame clones appear in the TCRdb table, and some are missing; sequencing was by immunoSEQ multiplex PCR. Found here are 70,000 or so clones, 75% to 90% of them singletons; the top ten hold roughly 28%. The sample comprised blood. The receptors derive from a man aged 50-59 years in good health.

The chain links TRBV9 to TRBJ2-2; D is perhaps TRBD2 (6 bases). The germline V and J ends were trimmed by 0 bases and 8 bases, with 17 bases remaining between them. Germline values: CDR1 SGDLS, CDR2 YYNGEE. The CDR3 has 16 amino acids. The CDR3 coding sequence is TGTGCCAGCAGCGTAGGACCGGCCGCCGGGACTGGGGAGCTGTTTTTT. Translated, it gives CASSVGPAAGTGELFF.

The chain is built from TRBV6-2 or TRBV6-3 and TRBJ2-2, with unresolved D. CDR1 is MNHEY, CDR2 SVGEGT, per germline. This CDR3 comprises 13 residues. V was cut by 2 bases and J by 3 bases, with 4 bases left in between. This CDR3 reads CASSYVHTGELFF. CDR3 nucleotides: TGTGCCAGCAGTTACGTCCACACCGGGGAGCTGTTTTTT.

The chain links TRBV20-1 to TRBJ1-2; D gene uncertain. CDR3 length equals 11 residues. Looked up from germline, CDR1 is DFQATT and CDR2 is SNEGSKA (reference sequence). V dropped 2 bases and J dropped 5 bases, with 6 bases sitting between them. CDR3 amino acids: CSARYGYGYTF. For the CDR3, the DNA is TGCAGTGCTAGATACGGATATGGCTACACCTTC.

The rearrangement joins TRBV7-3 to TRBJ1-1; no firm D call. The CDR3 loop spans 11 amino acids. The V gene lost 7 bases and the J gene lost 5 bases, with 8 bases spanning the gap. Germline V gene data show CDR1 as SGHTA and CDR2 as FQGTGA. DNA for the CDR3: TGTGCCAGCAAGGGTGATACTGAAGCTTTCTTT. It specifies CASKGDTEAFF.

J is TRBJ1-2 and V is TRBV12-5, with D possibly matching TRBD1 (5 bases). The length of the CDR3 is 13 residues. The V gene lost 2 bases and the J gene lost 6 bases, with 10 bases spanning the gap. Germline CDR1 reads LGHNT; CDR2 reads FRNRAP. This chain's CDR3 is CASGLPGLHGYTF. CDR3 sequence (DNA): TGTGCTAGTGGTTTGCCAGGGCTTCATGGCTACACCTTC.

J is TRBJ2-7 and V is TRBV3-1 (or the pseudogene TRBV3-2); 8 nucleotides line up with TRBD1. Trimming cost V 2 bases and J 3 bases; bases outside gene matches: 9. The CDR3 is 16 amino acids. CDR1 and CDR2 from the germline V gene are LGHDT and YNNKEL (reference sequence). The CDR3 spells CASSQCLQGGGYEQYF. DNA of the CDR3: TGTGCCAGCAGCCAATGTTTACAGGGGGGCGGCTACGAGCAGTACTTC.

The rearrangement links TRBV9 to TRBJ1-5; 7 bases match TRBD1. Losses at the gene ends were 3 bases for V and 6 bases for J; bases not matched to a gene: 9. Germline CDR1 reads SGDLS; CDR2 reads YYNGEE. This CDR3 contains 15 residues. Here the CDR3 reads CASSASDRQSQPQHF. The CDR3, as DNA: TGTGCCAGCAGCGCCTCGGACAGGCAGAGTCAGCCCCAGCATTTT.

This chain links TRBV11-2 with TRBJ1-1; no reliable D call. V dropped 3 bases and J dropped 6 bases, with 11 bases sitting between them. CDR1 and CDR2 (germline): SGHAT, FQNNGV. The CDR3 runs 13 residues. The CDR3 spells CASSFPGHAEAFF. In DNA form, the CDR3 reads TGTGCCAGCAGCTTCCCCGGGCACGCTGAAGCTTTCTTT.

The chain recombines TRBV7-9 with TRBJ1-2, with 9 bases lining up with TRBD1. The CDR3 has 16 amino acids. The germline gives CDR1 SEHNR, CDR2 FQNEAQ (reference sequence). Trimming removed 6 bases from V and 7 bases from J; junction bases left unmatched: 15. The CDR3 sequence is CASRSYLGQGLGGYTF. The CDR3 DNA follows: TGTGCCAGCAGGTCCTACCTGGGACAGGGTTTGGGTGGCTACACCTTC.

The gene calls are TRBV4-3 and TRBJ2-7; TRBD1 aligns across 8 bases. This CDR3 has 17 residues. Germline V gives CDR1 LGHNA, CDR2 YSLEER. The junction had 14 bases not matched to a gene; V was cut back by 0 bases and J by 7 bases. The chain's CDR3 is CASSQDQSAGGWGEQYF. CDR3 bases: TGCGCCAGCAGCCAAGATCAGTCGGCAGGGGGCTGGGGGGAGCAGTACTTC.

The chain is built from TRBV9 and TRBJ1-1, with D perhaps matching TRBD1 (6 bases). This CDR3 has 14 residues. The ends were cut back, 4 bases at V and 7 bases at J, with 17 bases in the middle. CDR1 SGDLS and CDR2 YYNGEE come from the germline V gene. CDR3 amino acids: CASSPGTPMGEAFF. The CDR3, as DNA: TGTGCCAGCAGCCCAGGGACACCGATGGGTGAAGCTTTCTTT.

The chain joins TRBV21-1 to TRBJ1-2. TRBV21-1 is a recognized pseudogene. This CDR3 spans 17 amino acids. CDR3 coding DNA: TGTGCCAGCAGCTCACCAAGGCCAGTCCCCCCCGAAGGTGGCTACACCTTC. It translates to CASSSPRPVPPEGGYTF.

The CDR3 protein is CASSVAAGVRHEQYF. The DNA of the CDR3 is TGTGCCAGCAGCGTCGCAGCAGGGGTAAGGCACGAGCAGTACTTC. The chain recombines TRBV9 with TRBJ2-7; TRBD1 might be the D (6 bases). Trimming left V 2 bases short and J 5 bases short, with 17 bases between. This CDR3 has 15 amino acids. Germline CDR1 and CDR2: SGDLS and YYNGEE.

This clone was counted a single time. This chain joins TRBV18 and TRBJ2-2; D not resolved. This CDR3 comprises 15 residues. Germline CDR1 is KGHSH and CDR2 is LQKENI. V lost 2 bases and J 3 bases, leaving 10 bases between the germline ends. The CDR3 sequence is CASSPRLGDTGELFF. CDR3 bases: TGTGCCAGCTCACCAAGGCTAGGTGACACCGGGGAGCTGTTTTTT.

The chain joins TRBV7-6 to TRBJ2-7; 9 bases match TRBD2. The DNA end is a closer match to TRBJ2-1, so the J assignment may be wrong. Germline CDR1 SGHVS, CDR2 FNYEAQ. The CDR3 has 16 amino acids. The CDR3 sequence: CASSPRGGGAWNEQFF. CDR3 nucleotides: TGTGCCAGCAGCCCCCGCGGGGGGGGAGCATGGAATGAGCAGTTCTTC.

The V and J genes are TRBV4-1 and TRBJ1-2, with 10 bases aligning to TRBD1. Germline CDR1 is MGHRA and CDR2 is YSYEKL. The CDR3 loop spans 16 amino acids. With 2 bases clipped from V and 8 bases from J, the junction kept 11 bases outside the gene matches. The CDR3 spells CASSQTGTGEVGGYTF. In DNA, the CDR3 is TGCGCCAGCAGCCAAACCGGGACAGGGGAGGTGGGCGGCTACACCTTC.

This chain connects TRBV7-6 to TRBJ2-3, with TRBD1 as a possible D gene (5 bases). The germline V and J ends were trimmed by 6 bases and 5 bases, with 21 bases remaining between them. The CDR3 covers 16 residues. The V gene's germline CDR1 is SGHVS and CDR2 FNYEAQ. This CDR3 reads CASSNNLRKGKDTQYF. The CDR3 DNA reads as TGTGCCAGCAGTAATAATTTGAGAAAGGGGAAAGATACGCAGTATTTT.

CDR3 nucleotide sequence: TGTGCCAGCAGCCCCAGGGAAGAGACCCAGTACTTC. Its translation is CASSPREETQYF. The chain combines TRBV3-1 (or the pseudogene TRBV3-2) with TRBJ2-5; possibly TRBD1 for D (5 bases). This CDR3 has 12 amino acids. Trimming pared 4 bases from V and 3 bases from J, leaving 6 bases between. The germline CDR1 and CDR2 sequences are LGHDT and YNNKEL (reference sequence).

The chain recombines TRBV18 with TRBJ2-3; 7 positions agree with TRBD2. J was trimmed by 4 bases and V by 6 bases; bases with no gene match: 10. The germline gives CDR1 KGHSH, CDR2 LQKENI. The CDR3 spans 15 residues. For the CDR3, the DNA is TGTGCCAGCTCTCCGAGGACTAGTACGTCAGATACGCAGTATTTT. Translation gives CASSPRTSTSDTQYF.

V gene TRBV15 combines with J gene TRBJ1-5; 8 nucleotides align to TRBD1. The germline V gene encodes CDR1 LNHNV and CDR2 YYDKDF (reference sequence). V shed 5 bases, J shed 11 bases, and the junction held 20 bases outside the gene matches. This CDR3 region has 17 residues. The CDR3, as DNA: TGTGCCACCAGCCGTTACGGACAGGGAGTTTCAGGTGGGACCCAGCATTTT. Protein: CATSRYGQGVSGGTQHF.

With regard to this clone: Other DNA sequences in this specimen translate into the identical CDR3. The genes are TRBV15 and TRBJ1-1; no clear D. Germline CDR1 LNHNV, CDR2 YYDKDF (reference sequence). V shed 1 base and J shed 4 bases, with 7 bases lying between them. The CDR3 is 13 amino acids. CDR3 sequence (DNA): TGTGCCACCAGCAGAGGTTCGGGCACTGAAGCTTTCTTT. Translation: CATSRGSGTEAFF. Filled out from reference TRBV15 and TRBJ1-1, the complete variable domain reads DAMVIQNPRYQVTQFGKPVTLSCSQTLNHNVMYWYQQKSSQAPKLLFHYYDKDFNNEADTPDNFQSRRPNTSFCFLDIRSPGLGDTAMYLCATSRGSGTEAFFGQGTRLTVV.

J is TRBJ2-5 and V is TRBV7-7; weak D call: TRBD2 (7 bases). The germline gives CDR1 SSHAT, CDR2 FNYEAQ (reference sequence). This CDR3 is 17 amino acids long. Trimming shortened V by 0 bases and J by 7 bases, and 21 bases separated the two germline ends. CDR3 amino acids: CASSLAGAGAQRGTQYF. CDR3 DNA: TGTGCCAGCAGCTTAGCGGGGGCGGGGGCCCAAAGGGGGACCCAGTACTTC. Variable domain in full (rest from reference TRBV7-7 and TRBJ2-5): GAGVSQSPRYKVTKRGQDVTLRCDPISSHATLYWYQQALGQGPEFLTYFNYEAQPDKSGLPSDRFSAERPEGSISTLTIQRTEQRDSAMYRCASSLAGAGAQRGTQYFGPGTRLLVL.

The chain links TRBV5-6 to TRBJ1-1; tentative D call: TRBD1 (5 bases). V lost 0 bases, J lost 0 bases, and 12 bases lay in between. CDR1 is SGHDT, CDR2 YYEEEE, per germline. This CDR3 is 16 amino acids long. CDR3 in amino acids: CASSLETVGLNTEAFF. The CDR3, as DNA: TGTGCCAGCAGCTTGGAAACTGTGGGACTGAACACTGAAGCTTTCTTT.

The chain joins TRBV6-1 to TRBJ1-1; D is ambiguous. The V gene lost 1 base and the J gene lost 5 bases, with 8 bases spanning the gap. Germline V gene lookup returns CDR1 MNHNS and CDR2 SASEGT. CDR3 length: 13 residues. CDR3 loop: CASSEGLRTEAFF. The CDR3 DNA reads as TGTGCCAGCAGTGAAGGACTGAGAACTGAAGCTTTCTTT.

This clone turned up a few times. In nucleotides, the CDR3 is TGTGCCAGCAGCAAGGGACAAGGGGTGGTCTATGAAAAACTGTTTTTT. This translates into CASSKGQGVVYEKLFF. The genes are TRBV21-1 and TRBJ1-4; the D call in the table, TRBD1, was not verified against the DNA. TRBV21-1 is labeled a pseudogene. The CDR3 spans 16 residues.